This T cell receptor (beta chain) emerged from a study of read filtering for tumor transcriptome and immune sequencing. This library used about 360 ng RNA and molecular barcoded adaptors spanning alpha/delta and beta/gamma chains. One entry per CDR3 protein, called by TCRdb with MiXCR from the reads. The repertoire holds around 23,000 distinct CDR3 sequences, with 22% as singletons. This clonotype was detected many times. Germline-derived CDR1 and CDR2 are LNHDA and SQIVND (reference sequence). The CDR3 has 12 amino acids. V lost 3 bases and J lost 6, with 8 bases in between. Material: a population of CD138-negative cells sorted from bone marrow. This sequence was found in a donor at least 40 years old with multiple myeloma. The chain has TRBV19 and TRBJ1-2; D is undetermined. The DNA of the CDR3 is TGTGCCAGTAGTATGCGAGAAAATGGCTACACCTTC. The encoded protein is CASSMRENGYTF.